What follows is one T cell receptor (beta chain) and its context. This sample was included in a study of cytomegalovirus exposure and HLA in healthy donors. Per the germline V gene, CDR1 is MNHEY and CDR2 is SVGAGI. The CDR3 extends over 15 amino acids. The V gene lost 6 bases and the J gene lost 7 bases, with 16 bases spanning the gap. PCR employed 60 Vbeta and 13 Jbeta primers. Clones were read by immunoSEQ multiplex PCR, and TCRdb kept only the in-frame ones, dropping some. Of 150,000 to 200,000 clones listed, almost 80% are singletons. The source is a man aged 40-49 years in good health and CMV-seropositive. V and J are TRBV6-5 and TRBJ1-6; D unclear. The sequenced sample consisted of PBMCs. The CDR3 protein is CASRQIDRENSPLHF. CDR3 bases: TGTGCCAGCAGACAGATTGACCGAGAAAATTCACCCCTCCACTTT.